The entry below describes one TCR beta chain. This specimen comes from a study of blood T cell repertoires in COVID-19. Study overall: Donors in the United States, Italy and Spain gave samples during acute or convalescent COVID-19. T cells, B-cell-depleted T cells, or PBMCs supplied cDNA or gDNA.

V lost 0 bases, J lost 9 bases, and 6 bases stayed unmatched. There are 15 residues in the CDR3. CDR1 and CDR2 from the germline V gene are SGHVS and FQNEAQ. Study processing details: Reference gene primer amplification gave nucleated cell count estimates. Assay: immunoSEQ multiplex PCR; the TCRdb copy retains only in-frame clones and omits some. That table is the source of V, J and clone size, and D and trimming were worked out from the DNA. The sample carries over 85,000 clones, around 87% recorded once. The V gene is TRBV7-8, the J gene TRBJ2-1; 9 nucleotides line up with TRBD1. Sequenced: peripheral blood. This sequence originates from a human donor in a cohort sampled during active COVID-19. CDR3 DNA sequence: TGTGCCAGCAGCTTAGCCGGGACAGGGATGATTGAGCAGTTCTTC. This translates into CASSLAGTGMIEQFF.